The 4 T cell receptor beta chains below were found in one sample sequenced in a study of blood T cell repertoires in COVID-19. The protocol was immunoSEQ multiplex PCR, while the TCRdb copy is restricted to in-frame clones and leaves out a portion. The data contain around 260,000 clones, 70% to 90% of them singletons. The sequenced sample was peripheral blood. These receptors were collected from a man aged 18 to 35 with active or convalescent COVID-19.

The genes are TRBV21-1 and TRBJ2-1; TRBD2 was called by the table and not checked on the DNA. TRBV21-1 is classified as a pseudogene. This CDR3 has 16 residues. The CDR3 sequence: CASSNRETSSFFEQFF. CDR3 nucleotides: TGTGCCAGCAGCAATCGTGAGACTAGTTCTTTTTTTGAGCAGTTCTTC.

This clone occurred a few times. The V gene is TRBV5-4, the J gene TRBJ2-3; D is unresolved. V was cut by 0 bases and J by 5 bases, with 13 bases left in between. Germline-derived CDR1 and CDR2 are SGHNT and YYREEE (reference sequence). This CDR3 has 15 residues. CDR3 region: CASSLDPRNLDTQYF. For the CDR3, the DNA is TGTGCCAGCAGCTTGGACCCTAGGAATCTAGATACGCAGTATTTT.

V and J are TRBV27 and TRBJ1-5; a possible D gene is TRBD1 (5 bases). The CDR3 is made up of 16 amino acids. V lost 5 bases and J 5 bases, leaving 19 bases between the germline ends. CDR1 is MNHEY and CDR2 is SMNVEV in the germline V gene (reference sequence). CDR3 DNA sequence: TGTGCCAGCAGTCCAATCCCCGGGGGGAGACATCAGCCCCAGCATTTT. It encodes CASSPIPGGRHQPQHF.

The chain is built from TRBV18 and TRBJ2-7; 8 bases match TRBD2. Trimming removed 0 bases from V and 1 base from J; junction bases left unmatched: 5. Germline-derived CDR1 and CDR2 are KGHSH and LQKENI. There are 16 residues in the CDR3. CDR3 coding DNA: TGTGCCAGCTCACCACCGACCTCTAGCGGGTCCTACGAGCAGTACTTC. Protein product: CASSPPTSSGSYEQYF.